The entry below describes one TCR beta chain. It has no known antigen specificity. The sample was run on a NextSeq 550. The Human TCR Profiling Kit (MiLaboratory) was used to prepare UMI-labeled 5' RACE TRB cDNA libraries. The full amount of extracted RNA was used for cDNA synthesis, and the full amount of resulting cDNA was used for PCR amplification. Libraries were prepared in parallel with an identical number of PCR cycles. Regarding the original processing steps: With a minimum of two reads required per UMI, MIGEC and MiXCR pulled out about 49,000 +/- 11,000 unique UMI-labeled TRB cDNA molecules from each library. An average of roughly 40,000 +/- 10,000 functional in-frame TRB CDR3 nucleotide clonotypes without stop codons was found per library. After each sample was downsampled to 5000 UMI-labeled TRB molecules, VDJtools was used to calculate diversity metrics such as normalized Shannon-Wiener and Chao1. For the central five CDR3 residues, VDJtools calculated physicochemical properties weighted by clonotype size, namely interaction energy, strength, volume and Kidera factor 4. TCRdb reprocessed the reads and lists each CDR3 protein sequence as a single entry, with no DNA. The V and J calls were determined by TCRdb, not by the authors. The sample table holds approximately 98,000 distinct CDR3 sequences. About 1.1% of the sample goes to the ten largest clones.

The data derive from a study of CXCR3-negative and CXCR3-positive naive CD8 T cells (dated by TCRdb to the late 2010s). Concerning the study at large: In total, some 130 million TRB reads were obtained, corresponding to roughly 1.5 +/- 0.3 million reads per library. Diversity and physicochemical repertoire analyses were performed on 11 donors pooled from two independent experiments. For the TRBV-TRBJ cluster analysis, the naive subsets came from about 5 donors, while the memory cells came from 3 donors. Results and caveats for the whole study, not just this receptor: CXCR3 expression partially decreased after cryopreservation, so most assays used freshly isolated PBMCs. Because surface CD5, which is linked to self-reactivity in mice, was comparable between the naive subsets, TCR interaction strength was also inferred from the physicochemical properties of TRB CDR3s. Both naive subsets had comparably high repertoire diversity, while memory CD8+ T cells had much lower repertoire diversity. TRBV-TRBJ usage was similar between naive CXCR3-negative and CXCR3-positive cells from the same donor, while memory cells showed distinct patterns. TRB CDR3s from CXCR3-positive naive cells showed higher hydrophobicity (lower Kidera factor 4), lower energy, and higher strength and volume indices than CXCR3-negative naive cells.

Each CD8+ T cell subset was flow-sorted in triplicate, with over 250,000 cells per subset placed directly into RLT lysis buffer. Naive CD8+ T cells were defined stringently as CD45RO-CCR7+CD27+CD95- to exclude memory contaminants. Peripheral blood mononuclear cells were isolated from buffy coats by standard density gradient centrifugation. Naive CXCR3-negative and CXCR3-positive CD8+ T cells were flow-sorted using a FACSAria III. Total RNA was extracted from sorted cells using an RNeasy Mini Kit. The CDR3 sequence holds 15 residues, the cysteine and phenylalanine included. No DNA has been recorded. CDR1 SGHDT and CDR2 YYEEEE are derived from the germline V gene.

The clonotype originates from a human donor in good health. Some clones in this sample may be carry-over from other donors' samples. Sequenced material: naive CXCR3+ CD8+ T cells from blood. The cell subset or site label for this specimen denotes: CD45RO-CCR7+CD27+CD95- naive CD8+ T cells expressing CXCR3 (TNR3+). The V and J genes are TRBV5-6 and TRBJ2-7; no DNA is available, so the TRBD1 call from TCRdb remains unchecked. The CDR3 reads CASSPNWTGVGEQYF.